The 24 T cell receptor beta chains presented below share a single source sample, sequenced in a study of blood T cell repertoires in COVID-19. Sequenced by immunoSEQ multiplex PCR; TCRdb stores in-frame clones only, minus some. This sample has more than 200,000 clones, with 88% found just once. Sequenced: peripheral blood. All receptors come from a man between 65 and 85 years old with acute or convalescent COVID-19.

The chain couples TRBV11-3 to TRBJ2-5; 8 bases are shared with TRBD2. CDR3 size: 15 residues. V was clipped by 5 bases and J by 0 bases; unmatched bases: 5. The V gene's germline CDR1 is SGHNT and CDR2 YENEEA. As DNA, the CDR3 is TGTGCCAGCAGCCTTGCTAGCGGGTACCAAGAGACCCAGTACTTC. It specifies CASSLASGYQETQYF.

The chain employs TRBV11-1 and TRBJ1-1, with D uncertain. CDR1 SGHAT and CDR2 FQDESV come from the germline V gene (reference sequence). Trimming pared 8 bases from V and 11 bases from J, leaving 24 bases between. The CDR3 has 14 amino acids. CDR3 sequence reads: CASGNRTPFAAAFF. The CDR3 nucleotides are TGTGCCAGCGGCAATCGAACACCATTCGCGGCCGCTTTCTTT.

V is TRBV5-1 and J is TRBJ1-3; 8 nucleotides align to TRBD1. Germline values: CDR1 SGHRS, CDR2 YFSETQ. Trimming took 0 bases from V and 2 from J; bases not matched to a gene: 7. The CDR3 sequence is 17 residues long. CDR3 bases: TGCGCCAGCAGCTTGGGATCGACAGGGGTTCCTGGAAACACCATATATTTT. This sequence encodes CASSLGSTGVPGNTIYF. The variable domain in full, completed from reference TRBV5-1 and TRBJ1-3, reads KAGVTQTPRYLIKTRGQQVTLSCSPISGHRSVSWYQQTPGQGLQFLFEYFSETQRNKGNFPGRFSGRQFSNSRSEMNVSTLELGDSALYLCASSLGSTGVPGNTIYFGEGSWLTVV.

The V call is TRBV9, the J call TRBJ2-1, with 8 bases lining up with TRBD2. Germline V gene data show CDR1 as SGDLS and CDR2 as YYNGEE. J lost 6 bases, V lost 4 bases, and 9 bases had no gene match. The CDR3 is 15 residues long. The CDR3 DNA follows: TGTGCCAGCAGCCAGAGAGCGGCGGGAGGCAATGAGCAGTTCTTC. It yields the protein CASSQRAAGGNEQFF.

In the case of this clone: The junction differs from germline at one of its ends, possibly a read error. CDR3 coding DNA: TGTGCCGGCAGTGAAGCGACAGGGGGTCGAAGCAATCAGCCCCAGCATTTT. It specifies CAGSEATGGRSNQPQHF. V is TRBV2 and J is TRBJ1-5; 9 bases map to TRBD1. The length of the CDR3 is 17 residues. Germline CDR1 SNHLY, CDR2 FYNNEI.

The V call is TRBV18, the J call TRBJ2-7; tentative D call: TRBD2 (5 bases). Looked up from germline, CDR1 is KGHSH and CDR2 is LQKENI. There are 13 residues in the CDR3. V gave up 5 bases and J gave up 5 bases, with 13 bases separating them. The CDR3 protein is CASSASRVNEQYF. The CDR3 nucleotides are TGTGCCAGCTCAGCTAGCCGTGTAAACGAGCAGTACTTC.

The chain is built from TRBV5-5 and TRBJ1-5; D remains ambiguous. The length of the CDR3 is 15 residues. Deletions cut 0 bases from V and 6 bases from J, with 13 bases between. Looked up from germline, CDR1 is SGHKS and CDR2 is YYEKEE (reference sequence). Written as DNA, the CDR3 is TGTGCCAGCAGCTTGGCTTGGGGAGGCGCTCAGCCCCAGCATTTT. Its protein is CASSLAWGGAQPQHF. The full variable domain, rest sourced from reference TRBV5-5 and TRBJ1-5, is DAGVTQSPTHLIKTRGQQVTLRCSPISGHKSVSWYQQVLGQGPQFIFQYYEKEERGRGNFPDRFSARQFPNYSSELNVNALLLGDSALYLCASSLAWGGAQPQHFGDGTRLSIL.

The chain couples TRBV5-8 to TRBJ2-4; D gene uncertain. The V end lost 1 base, the J end lost 6 bases, and 5 bases lay between the germline ends. The CDR3 is 12 residues long. Germline values: CDR1 SGHTS, CDR2 YDEGEE. In DNA, the CDR3 is TGTGCCAGCAGCTTGAACGGAAACATTCAGTACTTC. Encoded protein: CASSLNGNIQYF.

This sequence joins TRBV2 and TRBJ2-5; D possibly corresponds to TRBD2 (6 bases). The CDR3 is 15 residues long. Trimming took 4 bases from V and 4 from J, leaving 16 bases between them. The germline gives CDR1 SNHLY, CDR2 FYNNEI. This chain's CDR3 is CASSAERVGVETQYF. Written as DNA, the CDR3 is TGTGCCAGCAGTGCGGAGCGGGTGGGGGTAGAGACCCAGTACTTC.

The CDR3 DNA sequence: TGTGCCAGCAGCTCAGGACAGGCCCGGGTCAACGAGCAGTACTTC. As protein: CASSSGQARVNEQYF. The chain links TRBV5-4 to TRBJ2-7; 7 nucleotides match TRBD1. Germline lookup yields CDR1 SGHNT and CDR2 YYREEE (reference sequence). The V segment lost 3 bases and the J segment 5 bases; nucleotides outside the gene matches: 11. The CDR3 covers 15 residues.

This chain links TRBV19 with TRBJ1-4; D is ambiguous. Germline V gene sequence: CDR1 LNHDA, CDR2 SQIVND (reference sequence). The CDR3 runs to 13 residues. Trimming took off 7 bases at V and 5 bases at J, with 11 bases between the two ends. The CDR3 region is CASKPLGNEKLFF. In DNA, the CDR3 is TGTGCCAGTAAGCCTCTCGGGAATGAAAAACTGTTTTTT.

The chain carries TRBV9 and TRBJ2-1, with D possibly matching TRBD1 (5 bases). V was trimmed by 3 bases and J by 4 bases, leaving 17 bases between them. Per the germline V gene, CDR1 is SGDLS and CDR2 is YYNGEE. This CDR3 contains 16 residues. The CDR3 bases are TGTGCCAGCAGCGCTCACAGGAGTTCAACTTACAATGAGCAGTTCTTC. Translated: CASSAHRSSTYNEQFF. The variable domain in full, completed from reference TRBV9 and TRBJ2-1, reads DSGVTQTPKHLITATGQRVTLRCSPRSGDLSVYWYQQSLDQGLQFLIQYYNGEERAKGNILERFSAQQFPDLHSELNLSSLELGDSALYFCASSAHRSSTYNEQFFGPGTRLTVL.

The rearrangement links TRBV19 to TRBJ1-1, with a weak D call TRBD1 (6 bases). Trimming took off 5 bases at V and 4 bases at J, with 20 bases between the two ends. The length of the CDR3 is 16 residues. In germline, CDR1 is LNHDA, CDR2 SQIVND (reference sequence). This CDR3 reads CASSAGELLRGTEAFF. CDR3 DNA: TGTGCCAGTAGTGCAGGGGAACTCCTGAGGGGCACTGAAGCTTTCTTT.

The chain uses TRBV18 and TRBJ1-2, with D tentatively TRBD1 (5 bases). Per germline, CDR1 KGHSH and CDR2 LQKENI. The CDR3 is 14 residues long. Trimming pared 2 bases from V and 4 bases from J, leaving 11 bases between. Here the CDR3 reads CASSPTGEVYGYTF. The CDR3 coding sequence is TGTGCCAGCTCACCAACGGGGGAGGTCTATGGCTACACCTTC. Based on the CDR3 plus reference TRBV18 and TRBJ1-2, the full variable domain is NAGVMQNPRHLVRRRGQEARLRCSPMKGHSHVYWYRQLPEEGLKFMVYLQKENIIDESGMPKERFSAEFPKEGPSILRIQQVVRGDSAAYFCASSPTGEVYGYTFGSGTRLTVV.

The chain uses TRBV15 and TRBJ2-1; 7 nucleotides line up with TRBD2. Germline lookup yields CDR1 LNHNV and CDR2 YYDKDF (reference sequence). Trimming removed 0 bases from V and 9 bases from J; junction bases left unmatched: 5. CDR3 length: 14 residues. The CDR3 DNA is TGTGCCACCAGCAGAGATGGTAGGGAGGGTGAGCAGTTCTTC. Translated, it gives CATSRDGREGEQFF.

The chain is built from TRBV19 and TRBJ1-1; 10 bases fit TRBD1. V lost 5 bases to trimming and J lost 2 bases; unmatched junction nucleotides: 8. The CDR3 loop spans 16 amino acids. Germline V lookup: CDR1 LNHDA, CDR2 SQIVND (reference sequence). CDR3 in amino acids: CASSSDRGHVNTEAFF. The CDR3 DNA is TGTGCCAGTAGTTCTGACAGGGGGCATGTTAACACTGAAGCTTTCTTT. The variable domain in full, with the rest retrieved from reference TRBV19 and TRBJ1-1, is DGGITQSPKYLFRKEGQNVTLSCEQNLNHDAMYWYRQDPGQGLRLIYYSQIVNDFQKGDIAEGYSVSREKKESFPLTVTSAQKNPTAFYLCASSSDRGHVNTEAFFGQGTRLTVV.

V is TRBV2 and J is TRBJ2-1, with D possibly matching TRBD2 (5 bases). Per germline, CDR1 SNHLY and CDR2 FYNNEI. V gave up 7 bases and J gave up 9 bases, with 13 bases separating them. CDR3 size: 12 residues. CDR3 loop: CASKRAGGEQFF. CDR3 sequence (DNA): TGTGCCAGCAAAAGGGCGGGTGGTGAGCAGTTCTTC.

V usage is TRBV19 and J usage is TRBJ1-1; D possibly corresponds to TRBD1 (6 bases). The length of the CDR3 is 16 residues. Trimming left V 4 bases short and J 4 bases short, with 19 bases between. In germline, CDR1 is LNHDA, CDR2 SQIVND (reference sequence). The CDR3 DNA reads TGTGCCAGTAGTAGGGGCGGGGGGGCCCTGAGCACTGAAGCTTTCTTT. It yields the protein CASSRGGGALSTEAFF. Supplemented by reference TRBV19 and TRBJ1-1, the full variable domain reads DGGITQSPKYLFRKEGQNVTLSCEQNLNHDAMYWYRQDPGQGLRLIYYSQIVNDFQKGDIAEGYSVSREKKESFPLTVTSAQKNPTAFYLCASSRGGGALSTEAFFGQGTRLTVV.

This sequence joins TRBV5-1 and TRBJ2-1; 7 bases map to TRBD2. Germline loops: CDR1 SGHRS, CDR2 YFSETQ. This CDR3 has 15 residues. Trimming removed 0 bases from V and 7 bases from J; junction bases left unmatched: 7. The CDR3 DNA follows: TGCGCCAGCAGCTTGGCCGCGGGAGTGGAAAATGAGCAGTTCTTC. This codes for CASSLAAGVENEQFF.

The chain recombines TRBV11-2 with TRBJ2-1; the D is unclear. This CDR3 region has 15 residues. Trimming removed 3 bases from V and 0 bases from J, with 9 bases in between. Germline lookup yields CDR1 SGHAT and CDR2 FQNNGV. The CDR3 region is CASSFSPSSYNEQFF. The CDR3 nucleotides read TGTGCCAGCAGCTTTTCCCCGAGCTCCTACAATGAGCAGTTCTTC.

This chain uses TRBV7-9 with TRBJ2-1; the D gene is possibly TRBD1 (6 bases). Looked up from germline, CDR1 is SEHNR and CDR2 is FQNEAQ (reference sequence). V lost 5 bases to trimming and J lost 10 bases, with 12 bases between them. CDR3 length: 12 amino acids. CDR3 sequence: CASSAHRDEQFF. CDR3 DNA sequence: TGTGCCAGCAGCGCCCACAGGGACGAGCAGTTCTTC.

CDR3 coding DNA: TGCAGTGCGCAGGGGAACACTGAAGCTTTCTTT. This translates into CSAQGNTEAFF. The rearrangement links TRBV20-1 to TRBJ1-1; D is possibly TRBD1 (5 bases). From germline, CDR1 is DFQATT and CDR2 SNEGSKA (reference sequence). The CDR3 sequence is 11 residues long. V was shortened by 6 bases and J by 1 base, with 6 bases between the two germline ends.

The chain links TRBV5-4 to TRBJ1-2; 9 positions agree with TRBD1. Germline CDR1 is SGHNT and CDR2 is YYREEE (reference sequence). Trimming cost V 2 bases and J 4 bases; bases outside gene matches: 9. The CDR3 loop spans 16 amino acids. CDR3 amino acids: CASSFGGQGPIYGYTF. The CDR3 DNA reads as TGTGCCAGCAGCTTTGGGGGACAGGGCCCTATCTATGGCTACACCTTC.

This clone was seen once. The chain employs TRBV12-3 or TRBV12-4 and TRBJ1-2; weak D call: TRBD1 (6 bases). V lost 7 bases to trimming and J lost 6 bases, with 15 bases between them. This CDR3 has 13 residues. The CDR3 region has the DNA TGTGCCAGCACCGAAATACAGGGAGATGGCTACACCTTC. It codes for CASTEIQGDGYTF.